The sample holds one count of the clone carrying this TCR beta chain. Its target is unknown. MiXCR, applied by TCRdb to the reads, yields one record per CDR3 protein. The sample records a few hundred thousand distinct CDR3 sequences, 25% to 30% being singletons. V was trimmed by 3 bases and J by 5 bases, leaving 13 bases between them. Germline loops: CDR1 SGHVS, CDR2 FNYEAQ. This CDR3 spans 14 amino acids. The data stem from a study of T cell repertoires in cytomegalovirus infection. On the study more broadly: HLA-B-restricted CMV epitopes that are well studied were used alongside recently identified HLA-C-restricted ones. Matching HLA type, along with CMV infection, was indicated by public TCR beta signatures. Findings and caveats of the study: Carriage of CMV together with the relevant HLA was identifiable through cumulative public TCR beta family frequency. CMV-specific TCR beta clonotypes restricted by HLA-C dominated the ex vivo response.

Source: cultured PBMCs, taken from culture after CMV antigen stimulation. This sequence originates from a human donor in good health (CMV status not recorded). Some clones in this sample may be carry-over from other donors' samples. The chain is built from TRBV7-6 and TRBJ1-1, with D maybe TRBD1 (5 bases). The CDR3 here is CASSLGPEGTEAFF. In nucleotides, the CDR3 is TGTGCCAGCAGCTTGGGGCCGGAGGGGACTGAAGCTTTCTTT.